The 26 T cell receptor beta chains presented below share a single source sample, sequenced in a study of cytomegalovirus exposure and HLA in healthy donors. Researchers ran the PCR with 60 Vbeta and 13 Jbeta primers. Clones were sequenced by immunoSEQ multiplex PCR, and TCRdb holds only the in-frame ones, with some missing. The table records under 300,000 clones, 80% to 85% of them present only once. Material: PBMCs. The receptors stem from a woman aged 60 to 75 in good health and CMV-seropositive.

This chain connects TRBV14 to TRBJ2-5; 8 bases line up with TRBD1. The DNA end is more similar to TRBJ2-7, so the J call may be wrong. The CDR3 runs to 14 residues. Germline V gene sequence: CDR1 SGHDN, CDR2 FVKESK. DNA for the CDR3: TGTGCCAGCAGACGGACAGGGATTTCCTACGAGCAGTACTTC. Residues: CASRRTGISYEQYF.

This clone was detected only a few times. This chain connects TRBV5-6 to TRBJ1-5, with no clear D. Per the germline V gene, CDR1 is SGHDT and CDR2 is YYEEEE. CDR3 length equals 14 residues. Between the trimmed V and J ends, which lost 0 bases and 0 bases, there was a span of 4 bases. The CDR3 protein is CASSLDNSNQPQHF. The CDR3 DNA sequence: TGTGCCAGCAGCTTGGACAATAGCAATCAGCCCCAGCATTTT.

This clone was seen only once. The chain employs TRBV28 and TRBJ1-1; D remains ambiguous. CDR1 and CDR2 (germline): MDHEN, SYDVKM. This CDR3 is 11 amino acids long. Trimming stripped 7 bases from V and 2 bases from J, with 5 bases between. Written as DNA, the CDR3 is TGTGCCAGCACCATCAACACTGAAGCTTTCTTT. Its protein product is CASTINTEAFF.

This clone has a handful of counts. The J gene is TRBJ2-7, the V gene TRBV10-3, with 7 nucleotides matching TRBD2. This CDR3 comprises 17 residues. V trimming: 1 base; J trimming: 5 bases; junction bases outside the gene matches: 14. The germline V gene encodes CDR1 ENHRY and CDR2 SYGVKD. The CDR3 region is CAISEFKPGGGSDEQYF. In nucleotides, the CDR3 is TGTGCCATCAGTGAGTTTAAGCCGGGTGGCGGGAGCGACGAGCAGTACTTC.

The chain uses TRBV25-1 and TRBJ1-3; no firm D call. Germline V lookup: CDR1 MGHDK, CDR2 SYGVNS. The length of the CDR3 is 13 residues. V was pared by 8 bases and J by 2 bases, with 10 bases between. The CDR3 region is CASGGETGNTIYF. The CDR3 region has the DNA TGTGCCAGCGGCGGGGAGACTGGAAACACCATATATTTT.

The CDR3 nucleotides read TGTGCCAGTAGTATTTCTCCGGGGATTGTTCAGCCCCAGCATTTT. It yields the protein CASSISPGIVQPQHF. V gene TRBV19 combines with J gene TRBJ1-5; D uncertain. Germline assignment: CDR1 LNHDA and CDR2 SQIVND (reference sequence). V dropped 3 bases and J dropped 6 bases, with 15 bases sitting between them. The CDR3 is 15 amino acids.

The chain combines TRBV19 with TRBJ2-2; 10 nucleotides line up with TRBD1. This CDR3 contains 15 residues. V was clipped by 3 bases and J by 5 bases; unmatched bases: 3. Germline values: CDR1 LNHDA, CDR2 SQIVND (reference sequence). CDR3 coding DNA: TGTGCCAGTAGTATCGCGGGACAGGGGACCGGGGAGCTGTTTTTT. Amino acids: CASSIAGQGTGELFF.

The J gene is TRBJ2-7, the V gene TRBV5-1, with TRBD1 matching over 9 bases. The CDR3 consists of 14 residues. Germline trimming cut 7 bases from V and 2 bases from J; bases unmatched to any gene: 7. Per germline, CDR1 SGHRS and CDR2 YFSETQ. Here the CDR3 reads CASRLDRGTYEQYF. CDR3 in DNA: TGCGCCAGCCGTTTAGACAGGGGGACCTACGAGCAGTACTTC.

V and J are TRBV18 and TRBJ1-6, with D unclear. Germline-derived CDR1 and CDR2 are KGHSH and LQKENI. Deletions cut 2 bases from V and 3 bases from J, with 11 bases between. The CDR3 sequence is 16 residues long. CDR3 in DNA: TGTGCCAGCTCACCAAGAGCTAAAATCTATAATTCACCCCTCCACTTT. It translates to CASSPRAKIYNSPLHF. The whole variable domain, remainder taken from reference TRBV18 and TRBJ1-6, is NAGVMQNPRHLVRRRGQEARLRCSPMKGHSHVYWYRQLPEEGLKFMVYLQKENIIDESGMPKERFSAEFPKEGPSILRIQQVVRGDSAAYFCASSPRAKIYNSPLHFGNGTRLTVT.

The genes are TRBV5-1 and TRBJ1-2, with 8 bases fitting TRBD1. The CDR3 runs 13 residues. Trimming took 2 bases from V and 6 from J; bases not matched to a gene: 3. Germline CDR1 is SGHRS and CDR2 is YFSETQ. Written as DNA, the CDR3 is TGCGCCAGCAGCTTAGGACAGGGCCATGGCTACACCTTC. Translating gives CASSLGQGHGYTF. Combining the CDR3 with reference TRBV5-1 and TRBJ1-2 gives the whole variable domain KAGVTQTPRYLIKTRGQQVTLSCSPISGHRSVSWYQQTPGQGLQFLFEYFSETQRNKGNFPGRFSGRQFSNSRSEMNVSTLELGDSALYLCASSLGQGHGYTFGSGTRLTVV.

This clone was picked up one time. The chain uses TRBV5-3 and TRBJ2-7; D is perhaps TRBD2 (5 bases). TRBV5-3 is designated an ORF whose function remains uncertain. The CDR3 runs to 15 residues. The V end was cut by 0 bases, the J end by 1 base, with 11 bases between. The CDR3 sequence: CARSLEGEVSYEQYF. DNA for the CDR3: TGTGCCAGAAGCTTGGAGGGAGAAGTGTCCTACGAGCAGTACTTC.

The chain links TRBV7-9 to TRBJ2-1; 10 positions agree with TRBD2. Germline V gene sequence: CDR1 SEHNR, CDR2 FQNEAQ (reference sequence). The CDR3 has 17 amino acids. The V segment lost 4 bases and the J segment 8 bases; nucleotides outside the gene matches: 14. The DNA of the CDR3 is TGTGCCAGCAGCTCCACGGGAGCGGGAGGGCCGATGCATGAGCAGTTCTTC. Its translation: CASSSTGAGGPMHEQFF. Supplemented by reference TRBV7-9 and TRBJ2-1, the full variable domain reads DTGVSQNPRHKITKRGQNVTFRCDPISEHNRLYWYRQTLGQGPEFLTYFQNEAQLEKSRLLSDRFSAERPKGSFSTLEIQRTEQGDSAMYLCASSSTGAGGPMHEQFFGPGTRLTVL.

The rearrangement joins TRBV5-1 to TRBJ2-2, with TRBD1 identical over 9 bases. J gave up 4 bases and V 3 bases, and 7 bases lay outside the gene matches. The CDR3 is 16 residues long. Germline CDR1 is SGHRS and CDR2 is YFSETQ. CDR3 amino acids: CASSWGGQGSTGELFF. Here the CDR3 DNA reads TGCGCCAGCAGCTGGGGGGGACAGGGAAGCACCGGGGAGCTGTTTTTT.

The chain recombines TRBV2 with TRBJ2-1; 12 bases are shared with TRBD2. Germline lookup yields CDR1 SNHLY and CDR2 FYNNEI. V lost 9 bases and J lost 1; bases outside the gene matches: 4. The CDR3 runs to 15 residues. This CDR3 is CASKTSGSSYNEQFF. CDR3 coding DNA: TGTGCCAGTAAGACTAGCGGGAGTTCCTACAATGAGCAGTTCTTC.

This clone turned up a few times. The chain employs TRBV7-9 and TRBJ2-1, with 12 bases matching TRBD2. Germline V gene data show CDR1 as SEHNR and CDR2 as FQNEAQ (reference sequence). This CDR3 has 15 residues. V lost 5 bases to trimming and J lost 8 bases; unmatched junction nucleotides: 7. The CDR3 reads CASSLLAGGVYEQFF. CDR3 in DNA: TGTGCCAGCAGCCTACTAGCGGGAGGAGTCTATGAGCAGTTCTTC.

The chain employs TRBV6-5 and TRBJ1-5, with a tentative D call TRBD1 (5 bases). The CDR3 is 15 residues long. The V end was cut by 1 base, the J end by 0 bases, with 7 bases between. In germline, CDR1 is MNHEY, CDR2 SVGAGI. CDR3 bases: TGTGCCAGCAGTTACTATCAGGGTAGCAATCAGCCCCAGCATTTT. The encoded protein is CASSYYQGSNQPQHF.

The V gene is TRBV2, the J gene TRBJ2-1; 7 bases are shared with TRBD2. V shed 1 base and J 4 bases; nucleotides not matched to a gene: 4. CDR1 is SNHLY, CDR2 FYNNEI, per germline. The CDR3 is made up of 15 amino acids. CDR3 DNA sequence: TGTGCCAGCAGTGAAGGGCTAGCGGCTTACAATGAGCAGTTCTTC. Translating it yields CASSEGLAAYNEQFF. Filled out from reference TRBV2 and TRBJ2-1, the complete variable domain reads EPEVTQTPSHQVTQMGQEVILRCVPISNHLYFYWYRQILGQKVEFLVSFYNNEISEKSEIFDDQFSVERPDGSNFTLKIRSTKLEDSAMYFCASSEGLAAYNEQFFGPGTRLTVL.

The chain employs TRBV4-2 and TRBJ2-3; TRBD1 might be the D (6 bases). CDR1 is LGHNA, CDR2 YNFKEQ, per germline. This CDR3 region has 18 residues. The V and J ends lost 1 base and 6 bases respectively, with 23 bases between them. CDR3 in amino acids: CASSQGGLGRLNHDTQYF. Here the CDR3 DNA reads TGTGCCAGCAGCCAAGGGGGGCTTGGACGGCTTAATCACGATACGCAGTATTTT.

This chain joins TRBV4-1 and TRBJ2-1; 9 bases match TRBD2. Germline V gives CDR1 MGHRA, CDR2 YSYEKL. Unmatched junction bases numbered 7, after V lost 4 bases and J lost 3 bases. The CDR3 has 16 residues. The CDR3 DNA sequence: TGCGCCAGCAGCCCCGTAGAGCGGGAGGACTACAATGAGCAGTTCTTC. It codes for CASSPVEREDYNEQFF.

This clone turned up a few times. The CDR3 loop reads CASSLYTAGAGEQYF. In nucleotides, the CDR3 is TGCGCCAGCAGCTTGTATACAGCGGGAGCGGGTGAGCAGTACTTC. The chain combines TRBV5-1 with TRBJ2-7; 8 bases are shared with TRBD2. The CDR3 runs to 15 residues. In germline, CDR1 is SGHRS, CDR2 YFSETQ. The trim removed 1 base at V and 7 bases at J, leaving 10 bases unmatched.

The rearrangement links TRBV2 to TRBJ2-6, with a weak D call TRBD2 (5 bases). V was cut by 3 bases and J by 0 bases, with 15 bases left in between. This CDR3 has 18 amino acids. Germline V lookup: CDR1 SNHLY, CDR2 FYNNEI. Here the CDR3 reads CASSEARRLLSGANVLTF. The CDR3 coding sequence is TGTGCCAGCAGTGAGGCCAGGAGGTTACTCTCTGGGGCCAACGTCCTGACTTTC.

This chain links TRBV5-1 with TRBJ2-1, with 10 bases fitting TRBD1. The CDR3 length is 16 residues. V trimming: 4 bases; J trimming: 10 bases; junction bases outside the gene matches: 14. CDR1 and CDR2 (germline): SGHRS, YFSETQ. In DNA, the CDR3 is TGCGCCAGCAGCCCCGGGACAGGGGCTTCACCCAGGGAGCAGTTCTTC. Amino acid sequence: CASSPGTGASPREQFF.

This chain links TRBV5-8 with TRBJ2-2; 12 bases align to TRBD2. This CDR3 comprises 18 residues. J lost 3 bases, V lost 4 bases, and 10 bases had no gene match. Germline CDR1 is SGHTS and CDR2 is YDEGEE. CDR3 protein: CASSLLAGGGGHTGELFF. CDR3 nucleotides: TGTGCCAGCAGCCTACTAGCGGGAGGAGGGGGCCACACCGGGGAGCTGTTTTTT.

The chain has TRBV4-1 and TRBJ2-1; D may be TRBD1 (6 bases). Germline V CDR1 and CDR2: MGHRA, YSYEKL. Between the trimmed V and J ends, which lost 2 bases and 12 bases, there was a span of 11 bases. CDR3 size: 12 residues. The CDR3 protein is CASSQRGRGQFF. CDR3 DNA: TGCGCCAGCAGCCAAAGGGGCAGGGGGCAGTTCTTC.

The chain joins TRBV18 to TRBJ1-1; TRBD1 matches at 9 bases. Unmatched junction bases numbered 9, after V lost 3 bases and J lost 1 base. The V gene's germline CDR1 is KGHSH and CDR2 LQKENI. The CDR3 is 17 amino acids. In DNA, the CDR3 is TGTGCCAGCTCACCCCTACGGACAGGGGCTTCGAACACTGAAGCTTTCTTT. It is translated as CASSPLRTGASNTEAFF.

CDR3 loop: CASSQVIVETQYF. The CDR3 bases are TGCGCCAGCAGCCAAGTGATAGTAGAGACCCAGTACTTC. The chain employs TRBV4-1 and TRBJ2-5; D ambiguous. The CDR3 extends over 13 amino acids. Per the germline V gene, CDR1 is MGHRA and CDR2 is YSYEKL. V shed 1 base and J shed 4 bases, with 7 bases lying between them.